This entry lists 16 T cell receptor beta chains sequenced from one sample in a study of PD-L1 blockade in urothelial cancer. Time point in this sample: pretreatment peripheral blood. The protocol was immunoSEQ multiplex PCR, while the TCRdb copy is restricted to in-frame clones and leaves out a portion. The repertoire holds approximately 47,000 clones, with 80% to 85% as singletons. Source: PBMCs, taken around atezolizumab (anti-PD-L1) treatment. The receptors derive from a man between 45 and 60 years old with urothelial cancer.

On this clone itself: In the same sample, other DNA sequences code for this CDR3. The chain has TRBV11-2 and TRBJ2-2; D uncertain. Germline V gives CDR1 SGHAT, CDR2 FQNNGV. The length of the CDR3 is 14 residues. V shed 3 bases and J shed 4 bases, with 9 bases lying between them. Written as DNA, the CDR3 is TGTGCCAGCAGCTTGGGCCAGACCACCGGGGAGCTGTTTTTT. This encodes CASSLGQTTGELFF.

Note on this clone: No conserved phenylalanine or tryptophan ends this CDR3, so it is likely a read error. The DNA is left out, because the CDR3 cannot be placed on it with certainty; the CDR3 is given as TCRdb lists it. V gene TRBV18 combines with J gene TRBJ1-1. Both ends counted, the CDR3 spans 14 residues. Germline V gives CDR1 KGHSH, CDR2 LQKENI. CDR3 residues: CASSPTGGRNDPIL.

The CDR3, as DNA: TGTGCCAGCACCAGGGACACTAGCAATCAGCCCCAGCATTTT. Protein: CASTRDTSNQPQHF. V gene TRBV6-1 combines with J gene TRBJ1-5; D is possibly TRBD1 (6 bases). The germline V gene has CDR1 MNHNS and CDR2 SASEGT. The CDR3 runs to 14 residues. Trimming took 7 bases from V and 0 from J, leaving 10 bases between them.

J is TRBJ2-3 and V is TRBV11-1; 9 bases fit TRBD1. Germline assignment: CDR1 SGHAT and CDR2 FQDESV (reference sequence). The CDR3 length is 15 residues. V trimming: 5 bases; J trimming: 7 bases; junction bases outside the gene matches: 10. The CDR3 region is CASSQMGTGLYTQYF. CDR3 DNA sequence: TGTGCCAGCAGCCAGATGGGGACAGGGTTATATACGCAGTATTTT.

The rearrangement links TRBV18 to TRBJ2-7; D uncertain. In germline, CDR1 is KGHSH, CDR2 LQKENI. The CDR3 totals 12 residues. Trimming cost V 3 bases and J 4 bases, with 7 bases left between them. CDR3 bases: TGTGCCAGCTCACCGGGCACATACGAGCAGTACGTC. The encoded protein is CASSPGTYEQYV.

The gene calls are TRBV5-1 and TRBJ2-1; D remains unclear. CDR1 and CDR2 (germline): SGHRS, YFSETQ. Trimming removed 0 bases at V and 2 bases at J, with 9 bases between. The CDR3 consists of 15 residues. DNA of the CDR3: TGCGCCAGCAGCTTGGCCGGGTCCACCTACAATGAGCAGTTCTTC. Its protein is CASSLAGSTYNEQFF.

This clone was found once. The rearrangement uses TRBV9 and TRBJ2-1, with TRBD2 matching 7 bases. CDR3 length: 16 amino acids. Germline loops: CDR1 SGDLS, CDR2 YYNGEE. Trimming took 4 bases from V and 7 from J; bases not matched to a gene: 14. CDR3 nucleotides: TGTGCCAGCAGCCCTACGACCGGGAGCGGGGTGAATGAGCAGTTCTTC. Its protein product is CASSPTTGSGVNEQFF. Full variable domain (remainder filled in from reference TRBV9 and TRBJ2-1): DSGVTQTPKHLITATGQRVTLRCSPRSGDLSVYWYQQSLDQGLQFLIQYYNGEERAKGNILERFSAQQFPDLHSELNLSSLELGDSALYFCASSPTTGSGVNEQFFGPGTRLTVL.

The chain is built from TRBV5-4 and TRBJ2-5, with TRBD2 matching over 11 bases. Germline-derived CDR1 and CDR2 are SGHNT and YYREEE (reference sequence). The CDR3 length is 16 residues. V lost 4 bases, J lost 3 bases, and 8 bases stayed unmatched. CDR3 sequence: CASSVTSGRGEETQYF. As DNA, the CDR3 is TGTGCCAGCAGCGTCACTAGCGGGAGAGGGGAAGAGACCCAGTACTTC.

The CDR3 DNA follows: TGTGCCATCAGGACCGGGACAGGGTCCAATGAGCAGTTCTTC. Protein: CAIRTGTGSNEQFF. The chain joins TRBV10-3 to TRBJ2-1, with 9 bases lining up with TRBD1. The CDR3 length is 14 residues. CDR1 and CDR2 (germline): ENHRY, SYGVKD. Trimming cost V 6 bases and J 6 bases; bases outside gene matches: 6.

This chain uses TRBV5-1 with TRBJ1-2; D gene unclear. V gave up 4 bases and J gave up 9 bases, with 22 bases separating them. CDR3 length: 15 residues. CDR1 is SGHRS, CDR2 YFSETQ, per germline. The CDR3: CASSLGSLQDNRYTF. CDR3 DNA sequence: TGCGCCAGCAGCCTGGGTTCCCTCCAAGACAACCGCTACACCTTC. Complete variable domain (other parts from reference TRBV5-1 and TRBJ1-2): KAGVTQTPRYLIKTRGQQVTLSCSPISGHRSVSWYQQTPGQGLQFLFEYFSETQRNKGNFPGRFSGRQFSNSRSEMNVSTLELGDSALYLCASSLGSLQDNRYTFGSGTRLTVV.

The chain combines TRBV5-4 with TRBJ2-1; TRBD2 matches 8 bases. The germline V gene has CDR1 SGHNT and CDR2 YYREEE (reference sequence). Losses at the gene ends were 0 bases for V and 2 bases for J; bases not matched to a gene: 7. This CDR3 is 17 amino acids long. CDR3 in DNA: TGTGCCAGCAGCTTGGGCGGCGGTAGCGGGACCTACAATGAGCAGTTCTTC. Its protein is CASSLGGGSGTYNEQFF.

The V and J genes are TRBV5-6 and TRBJ2-3, with D tentatively TRBD2 (5 bases). Trimming stripped 3 bases from V and 5 bases from J, with 13 bases between. CDR3 size: 14 residues. In germline, CDR1 is SGHDT, CDR2 YYEEEE. The CDR3 loop is CASSSVMAGDTQYF. CDR3 nucleotides: TGTGCCAGCAGCTCGGTTATGGCGGGAGATACGCAGTATTTT.

The chain combines TRBV6-1 with TRBJ2-7; 8 nucleotides match TRBD1. CDR1 is MNHNS and CDR2 is SASEGT in the germline V gene. With 10 bases clipped from V and 3 bases from J, the junction kept 2 bases outside the gene matches. This CDR3 has 11 amino acids. The CDR3 DNA reads as TGTGCCACTGGACAGGGCTACGAGCAGTACTTC. Its translation: CATGQGYEQYF.

The sample holds a few counts of this clone. The J gene is TRBJ1-6, the V gene TRBV7-9, with D possibly TRBD1 on 5 matching bases. Germline V gene lookup returns CDR1 SEHNR and CDR2 FQNEAQ (reference sequence). The CDR3 consists of 15 residues. Trimming removed 3 bases from V and 5 bases from J, with 11 bases in between. The CDR3 DNA sequence: TGTGCCAGCAGCTTGGGAGGAGGGGATAATTCACCCCTCCACTTT. Translated: CASSLGGGDNSPLHF.

This chain links TRBV5-5 with TRBJ1-4; 7 bases align to TRBD1. The CDR3 has 15 amino acids. The trim removed 4 bases at V and 4 bases at J, leaving 7 bases unmatched. The germline CDR1 and CDR2 sequences are SGHKS and YYEKEE (reference sequence). CDR3 sequence (DNA): TGTGCCAGCAGCCTACCGGGACAGCTTAATGAAAAACTGTTTTTT. Translating gives CASSLPGQLNEKLFF.

The chain links TRBV9 to TRBJ2-2; D is unresolved. Germline V gene lookup returns CDR1 SGDLS and CDR2 YYNGEE. This CDR3 spans 14 amino acids. V was cut by 3 bases and J by 6 bases, with 12 bases left in between. For the CDR3, the DNA is TGTGCCAGCAGCGCCCGCACAATGGCCGGGGAGCTGTTTTTT. Translating it yields CASSARTMAGELFF.